A selection of T cell receptor beta chains follows, all from one sample in a study of T cell repertoires in cytomegalovirus infection. One entry per CDR3 protein, called by TCRdb with MiXCR from the reads. In the table there are roughly 200,000 distinct CDR3 sequences, about 18% of which are singletons. Sequencing input: CD8+ T cells from PBMCs. All receptors come from a human donor in good health (CMV status not recorded). Some clones in this sample may be carry-over from other donors' samples. CDR3s include the opening cysteine and the closing phenylalanine or tryptophan. D genes are given only for firm matches. Not every row has a clone size; where given, it reads once, few, many or a size class.

v_call	clone_size	d_call	j_call	cdr3_nt	cdr3_aa
TRBV28	-	-	TRBJ1-5	TGTGCCAGCGAGGTGGGCGTTAGCAATCAGCCCCAGCATTTT	CASEVGVSNQPQHF
TRBV7-8	-	-	TRBJ1-5	TGTGCCAGCAGCCGAGGGGGGATACAGCCCCAGCATTTT	CASSRGGIQPQHF
TRBV7-2	few	-	TRBJ2-3	TGTGCCAGCACCTCTAATCGGTTTACTAGCACAGATACGCAGTATTTT	CASTSNRFTSTDTQYF
TRBV11-1	-	TRBD1	TRBJ1-5	TGTGCCAGCAGCTTGGGACAGCTCCTACCAATTAATCAGCCCCAGCATTTT	CASSLGQLLPINQPQHF
TRBV12-3/TRBV12-4	-	-	TRBJ2-2	TGTGCCAGCAGATATTCAGGGTTGACCGGGGAGCTGTTTTTT	CASRYSGLTGELFF
TRBV9	-	-	TRBJ1-5	TGTGCCAGCAGCGCGAGTGAGGGGACCAATCAGCCCCAGCATTTT	CASSASEGTNQPQHF
TRBV7-9	-	TRBD1	TRBJ1-5	TGTGCCAGCAGCTCACAGGGGGCGCATCAGCCCCAGCATTTT	CASSSQGAHQPQHF
TRBV4-3	-	TRBD2	TRBJ2-1	TGCGCCAGCAGCCAAGATGGAATTAGCGGGGGGGAGGCCCCCTACAATGAGCAGTTCTTC	CASSQDGISGGEAPYNEQFF
TRBV6-2/TRBV6-3	-	-	TRBJ2-1	TGTGCCAGCAGTTCTACACAGGGTTTCAATGAGCAGTTCTTC	CASSSTQGFNEQFF
TRBV9	-	-	TRBJ2-2	TGTGCCAGCAGCGTAAGTCAGAAATTTACCCCCGGGGAGCTGTTTTTT	CASSVSQKFTPGELFF
TRBV12-3/TRBV12-4	-	-	TRBJ1-2	TGTGCCAGCAGTTTTGGGTCTAACTATGGCTACACCTTC	CASSFGSNYGYTF
TRBV6-5	-	TRBD1	TRBJ1-1	TGTGCCAGCAGTTCCCGGACAGGGTCGTACACTGAAGCTTTCTTT	CASSSRTGSYTEAFF
TRBV7-9	few	TRBD2	TRBJ2-1	TGTGCCAGCAGCCTCTTCACTAGCGGGGCCTCTAATGAGCAGTTCTTC	CASSLFTSGASNEQFF
TRBV6-2/TRBV6-3	-	-	TRBJ1-2	TGTGCCAGCAGTTACTCGGAGGAGAGCTATGGCTACACCTTC	CASSYSEESYGYTF
TRBV12-3/TRBV12-4	few	-	TRBJ2-7	TGTGCCAGCAGCCCCTTTGAGGGCTCCTACGAGCAGTACTTC	CASSPFEGSYEQYF
TRBV7-9	few	-	TRBJ1-1	TGTGCCAGCAGCTTCTCGGCTGAAGCTTTCTTT	CASSFSAEAFF
TRBV6-2/TRBV6-3	-	TRBD2	TRBJ2-1	TGTGCCAGCAGTTCAACTAGCGGGGTCCTCTACAATGAGCAGTTCTTC	CASSSTSGVLYNEQFF
TRBV7-8	-	-	TRBJ1-2	TGTGCCAGCAGCCCTCAGGAAAACTATGGCTACACCTTC	CASSPQENYGYTF
TRBV29-1	few	-	TRBJ1-2	TGCAGCGTTGCAGCGCCGATGGGCCCGAACTATGGCTACACCTTC	CSVAAPMGPNYGYTF
TRBV28	-	-	TRBJ2-7	TGTGCCAGCAGTTTTGGCGGCGAAGAGCAGTACTTC	CASSFGGEEQYF
TRBV7-9	many	TRBD1	TRBJ2-1	TGTGCCAGCAGTCATCCGGGACAGCCCACCTACAATGAGCAGTTCTTC	CASSHPGQPTYNEQFF
TRBV5-6	-	-	TRBJ2-1	TGTGCCAGCAGCTTGAAGGGCTGGGTAAGGACCTACAATGAGCAGTTCTTC	CASSLKGWVRTYNEQFF
TRBV12-5	few	-	TRBJ2-2	TGTGCTAGTGGTGAAAGGGCCGGGGAGCTGTTTTTT	CASGERAGELFF
TRBV4-1	-	-	TRBJ2-5	TGCGCCAGCAGCCAAGACGGGGAGGACTCCCTGAGGGGTACCCAGTACTTC	CASSQDGEDSLRGTQYF
TRBV6-1	-	-	TRBJ2-1	TGTGCCAGCAGTGAAATAGCGGACTCCTACAATGAGCAGTTCTTC	CASSEIADSYNEQFF
TRBV6-2/TRBV6-3	few	-	TRBJ1-6	TGTGCCAGCAGTTACTCCGACCGGGCAACCCTCCACTTT	CASSYSDRATLHF
TRBV29-1	-	-	TRBJ1-2	TGCAGCGTTGAAGGAGGGGACTATGGCTACACCTTC	CSVEGGDYGYTF
TRBV4-3	-	-	TRBJ2-4	TGCGCCAGCAGCCAAGATTTGGAGCCAAGGGACATTCAGTACTTC	CASSQDLEPRDIQYF
TRBV12-5	few	-	TRBJ1-1	TGTGCTAGTGGTTTGGTACAAGGGGCCGCGGATCGAGCTTTCTTT	CASGLVQGAADRAFF
TRBV27	-	-	TRBJ1-2	TGTGCCAGCAGTTCGACAGGAAATGGCGATGGCTACACCTTC	CASSSTGNGDGYTF
TRBV28	many	TRBD1	TRBJ1-5	TGTGCCAGCGCCAGGGGGATGTTTCAGCCCCAGCATTTT	CASARGMFQPQHF
TRBV12-3/TRBV12-4	few	TRBD2	TRBJ2-2	TGTGCCAGCAGCTACCCGGGGAGGGCGGAAACCGGGGAGCTGTTTTTT	CASSYPGRAETGELFF
TRBV7-9	few	TRBD2	TRBJ2-3	TGTGCCAGCACCCCAGTCGGGGGGAGCCTCACAGATACGCAGTATTTT	CASTPVGGSLTDTQYF
TRBV29-1	few	-	TRBJ1-1	TGCAGCGTTGACCGAGGGTTTGAGGTCGAAGCTTTCTTT	CSVDRGFEVEAFF
TRBV6-2/TRBV6-3	-	TRBD1	TRBJ2-7	TGTGCCAGCAGTTATCCGACAGGGAGTAAGGACGAGCAGTACTTC	CASSYPTGSKDEQYF
TRBV28	-	-	TRBJ2-1	TGTGCCAGCAGACGTACAGGGTATGTGGACAATGAGCAGTTCTTC	CASRRTGYVDNEQFF
TRBV6-5	-	TRBD2	TRBJ2-1	TGTGCCAGCAATCCCTATAGCGGGGGGAGTAACAATGAGCAGTTCTTC	CASNPYSGGSNNEQFF
TRBV6-2/TRBV6-3	-	TRBD1	TRBJ2-3	TGTGCCAGCAGTTACCCGACAGGGACAGATACGCAGTATTTT	CASSYPTGTDTQYF
TRBV12-5	-	TRBD1	TRBJ2-7	TGTGCTAGTGGCAGGGGACAGGGAGGCGTCTACGAGCAGTACTTC	CASGRGQGGVYEQYF
TRBV7-9	few	-	TRBJ2-7	TGTGCCAGCAGGTCCGGTGGGGGGGGACATTCCTACGAGCAGTACTTC	CASRSGGGGHSYEQYF
TRBV6-2/TRBV6-3	-	TRBD2	TRBJ2-1	TGTGCCAGCAGACTAGCGGGGGGTTACAATGAGCAGTTCTTC	CASRLAGGYNEQFF
TRBV7-8	few	-	TRBJ2-3	TGTGCCAGCAGCTTAGAGAGGGCTCCATCCCTCACAGATACGCAGTATTTT	CASSLERAPSLTDTQYF
TRBV2	few	TRBD1	TRBJ1-6	TGTGCCAGCAACGACAGGGATAATTCACCCCTCCACTTT	CASNDRDNSPLHF
TRBV24-1	-	TRBD1	TRBJ2-1	TGTGCCACCAGTGACCGACAGGGAAAAAACTACAATGAGCAGTTCTTC	CATSDRQGKNYNEQFF
TRBV2	-	-	TRBJ2-6	TGTGCCAGCAGTGAACACTCTGGGGCCAACGTCCTGACTTTC	CASSEHSGANVLTF
TRBV7-8	few	-	TRBJ1-2	TGTGCCAGCAGTTCAGCCATTGGACGGAGCTATGGCTACACCTTC	CASSSAIGRSYGYTF
TRBV7-2	few	-	TRBJ2-1	TGTGCCAGCAGCTTACGAGGGCCCCCCTACAATGAGCAGTTCTTC	CASSLRGPPYNEQFF
TRBV7-6	-	-	TRBJ1-1	TGTGCCAGCAGCTTAGAGGGCAGCCTCTACACTGAAGCTTTCTTT	CASSLEGSLYTEAFF
TRBV4-3	-	-	TRBJ2-1	TGCGCCAGCAGCCAAGATCGTACGGCTAGGAGCAATGAGCAGTTCTTC	CASSQDRTARSNEQFF
TRBV10-2	-	-	TRBJ1-2	TGCGCCAGCAGCCCAGAGCGAGGCCTTCGGAATGGCTACACCTTC	CASSPERGLRNGYTF
TRBV30	-	-	TRBJ1-1	TGTGCCTGGGGCAGGGTGAACACTGAAGCTTTCTTT	CAWGRVNTEAFF
TRBV6-6	few	-	TRBJ2-3	TGTGCCAGCAGTTCCGGACAGACCCACACAGATACGCAGTATTTT	CASSSGQTHTDTQYF
TRBV2	-	-	TRBJ2-1	TGTGCCAGCAGTGAGACAGTGAGACTACACAATGAGCAGTTCTTC	CASSETVRLHNEQFF
TRBV7-9	few	-	TRBJ2-1	TGTGCCAGCACCGCAACCGCGGCGGGGGCGACCCTACTCTCCTACAATGAGCAGTTCTTC	CASTATAAGATLLSYNEQFF
TRBV10-3	-	-	TRBJ2-7	TGTGCCATCAGTGAGTCAAGGGGGGAAGCCCCCTACGAGCAGTACTTC	CAISESRGEAPYEQYF